These 2 T cell receptor beta chains were sequenced from one sample in a study of T cells in localized non-small cell lung cancer. The table came from immunoSEQ multiplex PCR; TCRdb's copy has only in-frame clones and leaves some out. The sample consists of tens of thousands of clones, more than 75% of them appearing once. The material was peripheral blood, obtained before any cancer treatment. The receptors were sampled from a man aged 40 to 70 with stage I lung adenocarcinoma.

The chain has TRBV2 and TRBJ2-7; 9 bases map to TRBD1. The germline V gene has CDR1 SNHLY and CDR2 FYNNEI. The length of the CDR3 is 12 residues. Losses at the gene ends were 8 bases for V and 6 bases for J; bases not matched to a gene: 5. The CDR3, as DNA: TGTGCCAGCCGGGACAGGGTCCGCGAGCAGTACTTC. It is translated as CASRDRVREQYF.

This chain connects TRBV28 to TRBJ2-1; D possibly uses TRBD1 or TRBD2 (5 bases each). Germline values: CDR1 MDHEN, CDR2 SYDVKM. The V end lost 5 bases, the J end lost 5 bases, and 13 bases lay between the germline ends. The length of the CDR3 is 14 residues. The CDR3 coding sequence is TGTGCCAGCAGTCCACATAGGGACGACAATGAGCAGTTCTTC. It codes for CASSPHRDDNEQFF. Drawing the rest from reference TRBV28 and TRBJ2-1, the complete variable domain is DVKVTQSSRYLVKRTGEKVFLECVQDMDHENMFWYRQDPGLGLRLIYFSYDVKMKEKGDIPEGYSVSREKKERFSLILESASTNQTSMYLCASSPHRDDNEQFFGPGTRLTVL.